The 14 T cell receptor beta chains listed next were all sequenced from one sample in a study of long-term antiretroviral therapy in people with HIV. The assay, immunoSEQ v3.0, was run at survey level. Repertoires were generated with immunoSEQ multiplex PCR, while TCRdb's copy carries only in-frame clones and drops some. The sample contains approximately 15,000 clones, approximately 88% of which appear only once. This material consisted of unsorted PBMCs, taken 6.2 years after starting antiretroviral therapy. These receptors originate from a man between 35 and 55 years old with HIV.

The chain recombines TRBV30 with TRBJ1-2; D perhaps matches TRBD1 (5 bases). The CDR3 is 15 residues long. V lost 1 base and J lost 4, with 16 bases in between. Germline-derived CDR1 and CDR2 are GTSNPN and SVGIG (reference sequence). The CDR3 loop is CAWSGMAGSIYGYTF. For the CDR3, the DNA is TGTGCCTGGAGTGGAATGGCAGGGTCAATCTATGGCTACACCTTC.

The chain's CDR3 is CASSDRGSTDTQYF. For the CDR3, the DNA is TGTGCCAGCAGCGACAGGGGGAGCACAGATACGCAGTATTTT. This chain connects TRBV7-9 to TRBJ2-3; 9 bases are shared with TRBD1. V was clipped by 5 bases and J by 0 bases; unmatched bases: 0. CDR1 is SEHNR, CDR2 FQNEAQ, per germline (reference sequence). The CDR3 loop spans 14 amino acids.

The chain is built from TRBV7-6 and TRBJ2-7, with D tentatively TRBD2 (6 bases). The length of the CDR3 is 16 residues. Germline V gives CDR1 SGHVS, CDR2 FNYEAQ. With 4 bases removed from V and 4 bases from J, the gap between germline ends came to 20 bases. The CDR3 DNA reads as TGTGCCAGCAGCTGGAATCGGGGGACGGCCACATACGAGCAGTACTTC. It specifies CASSWNRGTATYEQYF.

This chain uses TRBV29-1 with TRBJ2-1, with 10 bases that match TRBD1. Germline CDR1 SQVTM, CDR2 ANQGSEA. V was pared by 4 bases and J by 6 bases, with 6 bases of the junction left unmatched. The CDR3 covers 14 residues. The CDR3, as DNA: TGCAGCGTTGGTTTGGGGACAGGGGTCAATGAGCAGTTCTTC. It codes for CSVGLGTGVNEQFF.

The chain combines TRBV28 with TRBJ2-6; D is uncertain. With 6 bases removed from V and 0 bases from J, the gap between germline ends came to 3 bases. The germline V gene has CDR1 MDHEN and CDR2 SYDVKM. CDR3 length equals 13 residues. CDR3 amino acids: CASRGSGANVLTF. DNA for the CDR3: TGTGCCAGCAGGGGCTCTGGGGCCAACGTCCTGACTTTC.

Details on this clone: At one boundary the junction diverges from the germline segment, which might be a read error. This rearrangement joins TRBV10-3 to TRBJ2-2; D call uncertain. Germline assignment: CDR1 ENHRY and CDR2 SYGVKD. This CDR3 has 13 amino acids. For the CDR3, the DNA is TGTGCCAGCAGTGACACAACCACCGGGGAGCTGTTTTTT. It codes for CASSDTTTGELFF.

The chain couples TRBV4-2 to TRBJ1-2; D is undetermined. From germline, CDR1 is LGHNA and CDR2 YNFKEQ. The CDR3 consists of 13 residues. Trimming took 3 bases from V and 10 from J, leaving 15 bases between them. The CDR3 DNA sequence: TGTGCCAGCAGCCAGGGCAGTAAAATCGACTACACCTTC. It is translated as CASSQGSKIDYTF.

V usage is TRBV28 and J usage is TRBJ1-2, with 9 bases that match TRBD1. Germline CDR1 MDHEN, CDR2 SYDVKM. J gave up 4 bases and V 2 bases, and 5 bases lay outside the gene matches. The CDR3 length is 15 residues. The CDR3 DNA reads TGTGCCAGCAGTTTACCCGACAGGGGGTTCTATGGCTACACCTTC. Encoded protein: CASSLPDRGFYGYTF.

The chain recombines TRBV27 with TRBJ2-5, with D perhaps matching TRBD2 (6 bases). The CDR3 runs to 14 residues. Between the trimmed V and J ends, which lost 3 bases and 4 bases, there was a span of 12 bases. CDR1 is MNHEY and CDR2 is SMNVEV in the germline V gene (reference sequence). This CDR3 is CASSFTGAPETQYF. CDR3 coding DNA: TGTGCCAGCAGTTTCACGGGAGCTCCAGAGACCCAGTACTTC.

V usage is TRBV6-1 and J usage is TRBJ2-7, with 8 bases fitting TRBD2. Germline CDR1 is MNHNS and CDR2 is SASEGT. This CDR3 has 15 residues. V lost 2 bases to trimming and J lost 3 bases; unmatched junction nucleotides: 6. The CDR3 loop is CASSEQSGGHYEQYF. The CDR3 coding sequence is TGTGCCAGCAGTGAACAGAGCGGGGGTCACTACGAGCAGTACTTC.

V and J are TRBV11-1 and TRBJ2-3, with TRBD1 matching 8 bases. The CDR3 has 15 residues. V trimming: 2 bases; J trimming: 3 bases; junction bases outside the gene matches: 4. Germline V gene lookup returns CDR1 SGHAT and CDR2 FQDESV (reference sequence). Written as DNA, the CDR3 is TGTGCCAGCAGCTTATCAACAGGGGGTACAGATACGCAGTATTTT. Residues: CASSLSTGGTDTQYF.

The rearrangement joins TRBV7-9 to TRBJ2-3; D call uncertain. V dropped 5 bases and J dropped 2 bases, with 8 bases sitting between them. CDR1 is SEHNR, CDR2 FQNEAQ, per germline (reference sequence). There are 13 residues in the CDR3. The CDR3 region is CASSPSYTDTQYF. The CDR3 bases are TGTGCCAGCAGCCCCAGCTACACAGATACGCAGTATTTT. Full variable domain (outside the CDR3, taken from reference TRBV7-9 and TRBJ2-3): DTGVSQNPRHKITKRGQNVTFRCDPISEHNRLYWYRQTLGQGPEFLTYFQNEAQLEKSRLLSDRFSAERPKGSFSTLEIQRTEQGDSAMYLCASSPSYTDTQYFGPGTRLTVL.

V usage is TRBV11-1 and J usage is TRBJ2-7; 10 bases are shared with TRBD2. CDR1 is SGHAT, CDR2 FQDESV, per germline (reference sequence). CDR3 length equals 15 residues. The V gene end was trimmed by 4 bases and the J gene end by 4 bases; junction bases not matched to a gene: 7. The CDR3 spells CASSSSSGSRYEQYF. The CDR3 bases are TGTGCCAGCAGCTCCTCTAGCGGGAGTAGATACGAGCAGTACTTC. Supplemented by reference TRBV11-1 and TRBJ2-7, the full variable domain reads EAEVAQSPRYKITEKSQAVAFWCDPISGHATLYWYRQILGQGPELLVQFQDESVVDDSQLPKDRFSAERLKGVDSTLKIQPAELGDSAMYLCASSSSSGSRYEQYFGPGTRLTVT.

The chain joins TRBV7-8 to TRBJ2-3, with 7 bases identical to TRBD1. Germline loops: CDR1 SGHVS, CDR2 FQNEAQ. J gave up 2 bases and V 3 bases, and 8 bases lay outside the gene matches. CDR3 length: 16 residues. The CDR3 loop is CASSFMRDSSTDTQYF. The CDR3 coding sequence is TGTGCCAGCAGCTTCATGAGGGACAGCTCCACAGATACGCAGTATTTT. Together with reference TRBV7-8 and TRBJ2-3, the CDR3 gives the full variable domain: GAGVSQSPRYKVAKRGQDVALRCDPISGHVSLFWYQQALGQGPEFLTYFQNEAQLDKSGLPSDRFFAERPEGSVSTLKIQRTQQEDSAVYLCASSFMRDSSTDTQYFGPGTRLTVL.